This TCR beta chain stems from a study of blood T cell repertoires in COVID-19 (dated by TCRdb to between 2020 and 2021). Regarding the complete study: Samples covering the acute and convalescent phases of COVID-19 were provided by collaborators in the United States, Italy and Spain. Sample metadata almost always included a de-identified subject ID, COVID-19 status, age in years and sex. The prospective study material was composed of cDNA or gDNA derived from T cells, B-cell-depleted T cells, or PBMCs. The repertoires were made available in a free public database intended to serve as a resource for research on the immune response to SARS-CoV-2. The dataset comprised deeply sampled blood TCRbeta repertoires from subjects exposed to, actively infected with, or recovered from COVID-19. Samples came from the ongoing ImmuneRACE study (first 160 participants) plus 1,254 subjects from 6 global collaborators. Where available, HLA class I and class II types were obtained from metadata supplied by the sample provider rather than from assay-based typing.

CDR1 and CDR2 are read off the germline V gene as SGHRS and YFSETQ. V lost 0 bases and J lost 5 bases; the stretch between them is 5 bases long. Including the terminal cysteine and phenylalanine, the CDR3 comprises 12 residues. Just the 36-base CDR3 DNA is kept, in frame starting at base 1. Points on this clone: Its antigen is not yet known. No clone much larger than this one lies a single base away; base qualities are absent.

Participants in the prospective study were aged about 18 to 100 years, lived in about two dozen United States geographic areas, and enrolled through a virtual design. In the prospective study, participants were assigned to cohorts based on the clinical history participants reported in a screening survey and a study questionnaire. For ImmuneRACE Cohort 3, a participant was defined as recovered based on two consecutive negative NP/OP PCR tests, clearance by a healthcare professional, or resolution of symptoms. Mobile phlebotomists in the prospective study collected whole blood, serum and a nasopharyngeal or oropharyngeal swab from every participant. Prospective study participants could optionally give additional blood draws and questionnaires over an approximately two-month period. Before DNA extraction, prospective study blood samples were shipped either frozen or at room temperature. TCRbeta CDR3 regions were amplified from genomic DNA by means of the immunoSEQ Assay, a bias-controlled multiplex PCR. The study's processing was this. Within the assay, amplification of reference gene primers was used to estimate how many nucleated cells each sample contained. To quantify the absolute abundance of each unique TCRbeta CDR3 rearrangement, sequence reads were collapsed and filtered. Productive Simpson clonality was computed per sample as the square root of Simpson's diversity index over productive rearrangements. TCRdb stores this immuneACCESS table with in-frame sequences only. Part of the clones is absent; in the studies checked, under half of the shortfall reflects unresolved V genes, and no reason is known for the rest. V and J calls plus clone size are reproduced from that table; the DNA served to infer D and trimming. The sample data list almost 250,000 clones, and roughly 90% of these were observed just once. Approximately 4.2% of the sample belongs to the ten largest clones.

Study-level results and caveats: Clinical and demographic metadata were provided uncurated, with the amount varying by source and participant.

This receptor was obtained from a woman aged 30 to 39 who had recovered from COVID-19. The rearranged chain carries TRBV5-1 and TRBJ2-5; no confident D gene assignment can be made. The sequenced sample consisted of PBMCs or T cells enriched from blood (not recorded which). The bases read TGCGCCAGCAGCTTGGCCGCGGAGACCCAGTACTTC. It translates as CASSLAAETQYF.